The following is a T cell receptor beta chain sequence with its context. The data belong to a study of blood T cell repertoires in COVID-19. Study details: Acute and convalescent COVID-19 samples came from the United States, Italy and Spain.

Per the germline V gene, CDR1 is SGHNT and CDR2 is YYREEE (reference sequence). This CDR3 is built from 15 residues. V was pared by 4 bases and J by 0 bases, with 4 bases of the junction left unmatched. Profiled with immunoSEQ multiplex PCR; TCRdb holds only in-frame clones, not every one. Of roughly 400,000 clones listed, less than 95% are singletons. The sequenced sample was PBMCs or T cells enriched from blood (not recorded which). The origin of this receptor is a man aged 18-30 years who had recovered from COVID-19. The rearrangement links TRBV5-4 to TRBJ2-7; 10 bases are shared with TRBD2. DNA of the CDR3: TGTGCCAGCAGCACTGGGACTAGCGACTCCTACGAGCAGTACTTC. It is translated as CASSTGTSDSYEQYF.